The sequence of this T cell receptor beta chain was determined in a study of tumor-infiltrating lymphocytes in primary liver carcinoma. From roughly 0.55 ug of total RNA, TCR beta-specific cDNA was reverse-transcribed using a constant-region primer. Three-round nested multiplex PCR performed with slightly modified ARM-PCR produced the TCR beta libraries. PCR rounds one and two used TRBV1-TRBV30 forward primers with a C-beta reverse primer for approximately 11 cycles each. In TCRdb, the multiplex PCR reads were re-called with MiXCR into one record per CDR3 protein. The top ten clones hold approximately 30% of a sample with some 51,000 distinct CDR3 sequences, over 65% of them seen once. The 20-30 mg bulk tissue piece was not sorted before simultaneous RNA and DNA extraction. Whichever tumor sample was examined, it had over 90% viable tumor cells. Germline-derived CDR1 and CDR2 are LGHNA and YNFKEQ. The CDR3 length is 14 residues. Trimming took 5 bases from V and 1 from J, leaving 8 bases between them.

The receptor was derived from a man between 35 and 55 years old with primary liver carcinoma and hepatitis B virus infection. Sequenced material: liver tumor tissue from sampling region 3. Subset specified: tumor region T3, left-lateral pole. J is TRBJ2-2 and V is TRBV4-2, with D unclear. The CDR3 DNA reads as TGTGCCAGCAGCTCGGCAGAGAACACCGGGGAGCTGTTTTTT. Amino acid sequence: CASSSAENTGELFF.